This TCR beta chain was found in a study of post-analysis software for immune sequencing data. Germline CDR1 reads DFQATT; CDR2 reads SNEGSKA (reference sequence). CDR3 length equals 11 residues. Trimming took 5 bases from V and 2 from J, leaving 7 bases between them. Note on this clonotype: Its target is not known.

Study results and caveats: Relative to controls, patients had about 5 TRBV segments at higher frequency, with TRBV5-6, TRBV5-1 and TRBV20-1 among these.

Built from TCR beta cDNA, the libraries had unique molecular identifiers in them. T cells numbering about 0.85 to 11 million yielded cDNA molecules that totaled about 500,000. TCRdb passed the PCR reads through MiXCR, listing each CDR3 protein once. The sample contains under 900,000 distinct CDR3 sequences, approximately 57% of which appear only once. This chain links TRBV20-1 with TRBJ2-7, with a possible D match to TRBD1 (5 bases). The TCR originated in a girl under 18 with multiple sclerosis. The sequencing sample was made of blood. The CDR3 region is CSAGATYEQYF. In DNA form, the CDR3 reads TGCAGTGCTGGGGCGACCTACGAGCAGTACTTC.